These T cell receptor beta chains were read from a single sample in a study of Graves' ophthalmopathy and Graves' hyperthyroidism. One entry per CDR3 protein, called by TCRdb with MiXCR from the multiplex PCR reads. Of roughly 350,000 distinct CDR3 sequences in the sample, 15% to 20% were seen once. The specimen sequenced was peripheral blood. Receptors were obtained from an adult woman with stable Graves' hyperthyroidism. Each CDR3 is given with its conserved first and last residue. D genes are given only for firm matches. Rows give clone size only sometimes, using once, few, many, or a class for an expanded clone.

TRBD1	TRBV19	many	TRBJ1-5	CASSLTLRQGHYQPQHF	TGTGCCAGTAGTCTTACTCTCCGACAGGGCCACTATCAGCCCCAGCATTTT
-	TRBV24-1	many	TRBJ2-4	CATSGGLAKNIKYF	TGTGCCACCAGTGGGGGATTAGCCAAAAACATTAAGTACTTC
TRBD1	TRBV6-5	many	TRBJ1-6	CASTPRQGPRSPLHF	TGTGCCAGCACCCCTCGACAGGGCCCTAGATCACCCCTCCACTTT
-	TRBV7-9	many	TRBJ2-5	CASSLTGVRETQYF	TGTGCCAGCAGCTTGACGGGAGTTCGAGAGACCCAGTACTTC
-	TRBV7-9	many	TRBJ1-2	CASSEIQGGYTF	TGTGCCAGCAGCGAAATACAGGGTGGCTACACCTTC
-	TRBV20-1	many	TRBJ2-5	CSAPRPPRETQYF	TGCAGTGCTCCCCGTCCACCCCGAGAGACCCAGTACTTC
-	TRBV28	many	TRBJ1-2	CASSLNRAIFRGYTF	TGTGCCAGCAGTTTAAACAGGGCAATCTTCCGCGGCTACACCTTC
TRBD1	TRBV18	few	TRBJ1-1	CASSRPGTGWNTEAFF	TGTGCCAGCTCACGCCCCGGGACAGGGTGGAACACTGAAGCTTTCTTT
TRBD1	TRBV19	many	TRBJ2-5	CASSQGTGGAETQYF	TGTGCCAGTAGTCAAGGGACAGGGGGCGCTGAGACCCAGTACTTC
TRBD2	TRBV28	-	TRBJ2-3	CASSQPLAGAVFTDTQYF	TGTGCCAGCAGTCAGCCCCTAGCGGGAGCGGTATTCACAGATACGCAGTATTTT
-	TRBV11-2	many	TRBJ2-5	CASSLVSPQETQYF	TGTGCCAGCAGCTTAGTGTCCCCCCAAGAGACCCAGTACTTC
-	TRBV29-1	many	TRBJ2-2	CSVVWGAKGTGELFF	TGCAGCGTTGTGTGGGGGGCAAAGGGGACCGGGGAGCTGTTTTTT
TRBD1	TRBV19	many	TRBJ2-2	CASMSDSDRVSGELFF	TGTGCCAGTATGTCTGATTCGGACAGGGTCTCCGGGGAGCTGTTTTTT
-	TRBV19	many	TRBJ1-5	CASSTPRGVGAQPQHF	TGTGCCAGTAGTACCCCGCGGGGGGTCGGTGCTCAGCCCCAGCATTTT
TRBD1	TRBV29-1	many	TRBJ1-2	CSVEGTGGHYGYTF	TGCAGCGTTGAAGGGACAGGGGGTCATTATGGCTACACCTTC
-	TRBV20-1	many	TRBJ2-2	CSARLGGNTGELFF	TGCAGTGCTAGGTTAGGGGGGAACACCGGGGAGCTGTTTTTT
TRBD2	TRBV11-2	many	TRBJ2-7	CASSLVSWTSGNPSYEQYF	TGTGCCAGCAGCTTAGTAAGTTGGACTAGCGGGAACCCATCCTACGAGCAGTACTTC
-	TRBV20-1	many	TRBJ1-1	CSANGNTEAFF	TGCAGTGCTAACGGCAACACTGAAGCTTTCTTT
TRBD1	TRBV19	many	TRBJ1-1	CASSPSSGTGVNTEAFF	TGTGCCAGTAGTCCGTCGTCCGGGACAGGAGTAAACACTGAAGCTTTCTTT
-	TRBV12-3/TRBV12-4	many	TRBJ1-5	CASSFSNQPQHF	TGTGCCAGCAGTTTTAGCAATCAGCCCCAGCATTTT
TRBD1	TRBV28	many	TRBJ2-2	CASSSRGQGANTGELFF	TGTGCCAGCAGTTCACGAGGACAGGGGGCGAACACCGGGGAGCTGTTTTTT
-	TRBV25-1	many	TRBJ2-4	CASSESAGVFKNIQYF	TGTGCCAGCAGTGAATCCGCAGGGGTCTTCAAAAACATTCAGTACTTC
-	TRBV11-2	many	TRBJ2-7	CARDRGALAGTYEQYF	TGTGCCCGCGACAGGGGCGCCCTAGCGGGTACCTACGAGCAGTACTTC
TRBD1	TRBV12-3/TRBV12-4	many	TRBJ2-5	CATAPGQGPSETQYF	TGTGCCACCGCGCCGGGACAGGGCCCATCGGAGACCCAGTACTTC
TRBD1	TRBV7-2	-	TRBJ2-5	CASSFRETGSWEQYF	TGTGCCAGCAGCTTTCGAGAGACAGGGTCGTGGGAGCAGTACTTC
-	TRBV20-1	many	TRBJ2-5	CSAQQYGGQTQYF	TGCAGTGCTCAGCAGTACGGGGGGCAGACCCAGTACTTC
TRBD1	TRBV2	many	TRBJ2-5	CASSPRTGKEETQYF	TGTGCCAGCAGCCCCAGGACAGGGAAAGAAGAGACCCAGTACTTC
TRBD2	TRBV10-3	-	TRBJ2-7	CAISESNHGGEQYF	TGTGCCATCAGTGAGTCGAACCACGGGGGGGAGCAGTACTTC
TRBD1	TRBV6-5	many	TRBJ1-5	CASKGQGNQPQHF	TGTGCCAGCAAAGGACAGGGGAATCAGCCCCAGCATTTT
-	TRBV7-2	-	TRBJ1-1	CASSYRRPEAFF	TGTGCCAGCAGCTACCGACGTCCGGAAGCTTTCTTT
-	TRBV28	many	TRBJ1-2	CASSLLGANYGYTF	TGTGCCAGCAGTTTACTCGGGGCTAACTATGGCTACACCTTC
-	TRBV24-1	many	TRBJ1-1	CATTVTPNSAEAFF	TGTGCCACCACCGTAACCCCAAATAGCGCTGAAGCTTTCTTT